These 18 T cell receptor beta chains were sequenced from one sample in a study of cytomegalovirus exposure and HLA in healthy donors. TCRdb's copy holds only in-frame clones and misses some; the assay was immunoSEQ multiplex PCR. In the table there are roughly 200,000 clones, about 89% of which are singletons. The sequenced sample consisted of PBMCs. These receptor sequences come from a man in his thirties or forties in good health and CMV-seropositive.

The chain employs TRBV28 and TRBJ1-5; TRBD1 is a possible D gene (5 bases). V lost 6 bases, J lost 4 bases, and 7 bases lay in between. CDR1 is MDHEN, CDR2 SYDVKM, per germline. This CDR3 contains 12 residues. The chain's CDR3 is CASRDTNQPQHF. The CDR3 bases are TGTGCCAGCAGGGACACTAATCAGCCCCAGCATTTT.

The chain couples TRBV5-1 to TRBJ2-1; 9 positions agree with TRBD1. The ends lost 1 base at V and 4 bases at J; junction bases unmatched: 21. Germline V gene lookup returns CDR1 SGHRS and CDR2 YFSETQ. The CDR3 has 21 residues. CDR3 loop: CASSLYRDRVRVAGFYNEQFF. CDR3 nucleotide sequence: TGCGCCAGCAGCTTGTACCGGGACAGGGTTCGGGTAGCGGGTTTTTACAATGAGCAGTTCTTC.

The chain carries TRBV6-1 and TRBJ2-1; the D is unclear. This CDR3 region has 13 residues. V lost 6 bases to trimming and J lost 6 bases, with 12 bases between them. Looked up from germline, CDR1 is MNHNS and CDR2 is SASEGT. The DNA for the CDR3 is TGTGCCAGCAGCCTGGTTGGCGGCAATGAGCAGTTCTTC. As protein: CASSLVGGNEQFF.

This chain links TRBV15 with TRBJ2-1; 9 positions match TRBD1. Germline V CDR1 and CDR2: LNHNV, YYDKDF (reference sequence). The CDR3 runs to 16 residues. The junction had 8 bases not matched to a gene; V was cut back by 0 bases and J by 8 bases. CDR3: CATSRDRGQGFDEQFF. The DNA of the CDR3 is TGTGCCACCAGCAGAGATAGGGGACAGGGTTTCGATGAGCAGTTCTTC.

The chain is built from TRBV5-6 and TRBJ2-5; no reliable D call. Germline V lookup: CDR1 SGHDT, CDR2 YYEEEE. The CDR3 spans 13 residues. With 4 bases removed from V and 7 bases from J, the gap between germline ends came to 14 bases. CDR3 nucleotide sequence: TGTGCCAGCAGCCCGAGAGGTAGGCGGACCCAGTACTTC. Encoded protein: CASSPRGRRTQYF. Looking up the rest from reference TRBV5-6 and TRBJ2-5 gives the full variable domain: DAGVTQSPTHLIKTRGQQVTLRCSPKSGHDTVSWYQQALGQGPQFIFQYYEEEERQRGNFPDRFSGHQFPNYSSELNVNALLLGDSALYLCASSPRGRRTQYFGPGTRLLVL.

The chain uses TRBV5-1 and TRBJ2-3, with D perhaps matching TRBD1 (6 bases). This CDR3 contains 13 residues. V lost 2 bases and J 6 bases, leaving 10 bases between the germline ends. Germline V gene data show CDR1 as SGHRS and CDR2 as YFSETQ. Here the CDR3 DNA reads TGCGCCAGCAGCTTAGGGGGAGTGGATACGCAGTATTTT. It is translated as CASSLGGVDTQYF.

This clone was seen repeatedly, ten times or more. This sequence joins TRBV6-5 and TRBJ2-3, with D possibly being TRBD1 (6 bases). The V gene lost 5 bases and the J gene lost 8 bases, with 11 bases spanning the gap. The CDR3 contains 12 residues. The germline gives CDR1 MNHEY, CDR2 SVGAGI. The CDR3 protein is CASSGQQGTQYF. In nucleotides, the CDR3 is TGTGCCAGCAGTGGACAGCAGGGTACGCAGTATTTT.

The chain uses TRBV4-1 and TRBJ1-3; D unresolved. Germline CDR1 and CDR2: MGHRA and YSYEKL. The CDR3 is 16 amino acids. Trimming took 0 bases from V and 0 from J, leaving 9 bases between them. This CDR3 reads CASSQDWRVSGNTIYF. The CDR3 nucleotides are TGCGCCAGCAGCCAAGATTGGAGGGTCTCTGGAAACACCATATATTTT.

This CDR3 reads CATSRDAYRPGEQYF. CDR3 in DNA: TGTGCCACCAGCAGAGATGCCTATCGGCCGGGCGAGCAGTATTTT. The V gene is TRBV15, the J gene TRBJ2-3; no definite D call. Germline assignment: CDR1 LNHNV and CDR2 YYDKDF (reference sequence). The CDR3 runs 15 residues. V was clipped by 0 bases and J by 11 bases, with 18 bases between them.

The chain couples TRBV6-4 to TRBJ2-1; D remains unclear. V was trimmed by 2 bases and J by 10 bases, leaving 12 bases between them. The length of the CDR3 is 13 residues. Germline V CDR1 and CDR2: MRHNA, SNTAGT. CDR3 in DNA: TGTGCCAGCAGTGACCAGGCTACTGACGAGCAGTTCTTC. Its translation is CASSDQATDEQFF.

The CDR3 nucleotides are TGTGCCAGCAGCCGCGAGGGCAGCTATGGCTACACCTTC. Amino acid sequence: CASSREGSYGYTF. The chain combines TRBV14 with TRBJ1-2; D is uncertain. This CDR3 is 13 amino acids long. V was cut by 4 bases and J by 4 bases, with 10 bases left in between. CDR1 and CDR2 from the germline V gene are SGHDN and FVKESK.

The CDR3 coding sequence is TGTGCCAGCAGTCCCTCCAGGGTCCAGTCTCTCTTGGGTGGCTACACCTTC. Translating it yields CASSPSRVQSLLGGYTF. The chain links TRBV2 to TRBJ1-2; weak D call: TRBD1 (5 bases). This CDR3 spans 17 amino acids. Germline V gene data show CDR1 as SNHLY and CDR2 as FYNNEI. The V and J ends lost 5 bases and 7 bases respectively, with 26 bases between them.

This clone was observed a few times. The chain couples TRBV30 to TRBJ1-6, with unresolved D. This CDR3 spans 13 amino acids. Germline values: CDR1 GTSNPN, CDR2 SVGIG (reference sequence). The V gene lost 5 bases and the J gene lost 8 bases, with 13 bases spanning the gap. The CDR3 is CAWAPMGDSPLHF. In DNA, the CDR3 is TGTGCCTGGGCACCTATGGGAGATTCACCCCTCCACTTT. The full variable domain, with the rest looked up from reference TRBV30 and TRBJ1-6, is SQTIHQWPATLVQPVGSPLSLECTVEGTSNPNLYWYRQAAGRGLQLLFYSVGIGQISSEVPQNLSASRPQDRQFILSSKKLLLSDSGFYLCAWAPMGDSPLHFGNGTRLTVT.

The rearrangement uses TRBV9 and TRBJ2-1; 15 positions match TRBD2. From germline, CDR1 is SGDLS and CDR2 YYNGEE. With V trimmed by 4 bases and J by 2 bases, 7 bases remained unmatched. The CDR3 length is 18 residues. CDR3: CASSYGLAGGPPYNEQFF. In DNA, the CDR3 is TGTGCCAGCAGCTACGGACTAGCGGGAGGGCCCCCCTACAATGAGCAGTTCTTC.

The V gene is TRBV7-2, the J gene TRBJ1-2; 7 positions match TRBD1. Germline V gene data show CDR1 as SGHTA and CDR2 as FQGNSA. The CDR3 extends over 13 amino acids. V lost 5 bases and J lost 8; bases outside the gene matches: 8. CDR3 sequence reads: CASSPQGPYGYTF. The DNA for the CDR3 is TGTGCCAGCAGCCCACAGGGGCCTTACGGCTACACCTTC.

This clone was observed once. The chain recombines TRBV30 with TRBJ1-6; 7 bases match TRBD1. V lost 1 base, J lost 7 bases, and 1 base stayed unmatched. Germline CDR1 and CDR2: GTSNPN and SVGIG (reference sequence). CDR3 length: 13 residues. CDR3 DNA: TGTGCCTGGAGTGGGGACAGAAATTCACCCCTCCACTTT. It is translated as CAWSGDRNSPLHF.

V and J are TRBV6-5 and TRBJ2-7; TRBD1 matches at 7 bases. Per the germline V gene, CDR1 is MNHEY and CDR2 is SVGAGI. This CDR3 comprises 15 residues. Trimming took 5 bases from V and 5 from J; bases not matched to a gene: 12. The CDR3 DNA reads as TGTGCCAGCAGTAGATCCGGACAGGTTTACCACGAGCAGTACTTC. This codes for CASSRSGQVYHEQYF.

V gene TRBV5-1 combines with J gene TRBJ1-5, with a possible D match to TRBD1 (6 bases). The CDR3 is 13 amino acids. The germline V gene has CDR1 SGHRS and CDR2 YFSETQ. V shed 5 bases and J shed 2 bases, with 8 bases lying between them. The DNA for the CDR3 is TGCGCCAGCAGTAGACAGGGCAATCAGCCCCAGCATTTT. This codes for CASSRQGNQPQHF.